This TCR beta chain was retrieved from a study of chemoradiotherapy in HPV16-positive cancers. Background on the study: Functional T-cell assays on two HPV16-positive patients' cells defined candidate HPV-specific clones and common TCR motifs. Whole-study results and caveats: Candidate HPV-specific clones and E7-related TCR motifs grew in tumor during treatment.

Repeated repertoire sampling spanned the course of chemoradiotherapy. About this clone itself: The target antigen is unknown.

Trimming cost V 4 bases and J 3 bases, with 15 bases left between them. Germline V gene data show CDR1 as LGHNA and CDR2 as YNFKEQ. This CDR3 is 15 amino acids long. Some clones are missing from TCRdb's copy, which holds only in-frame ones; the method was immunoSEQ multiplex PCR. The sample lists 13,000 or so clones; roughly 88% were seen once. The chain couples TRBV4-2 to TRBJ1-2; D uncertain. The specimen comprised blood, sampled from a patient who underwent chemoradiotherapy. This clonotype was obtained from a human donor with HPV-associated anogenital cancer. The CDR3 sequence is CASSRIDGLDYGYTF. The CDR3 DNA reads TGTGCCAGCAGCCGGATAGACGGACTGGACTATGGCTACACCTTC.